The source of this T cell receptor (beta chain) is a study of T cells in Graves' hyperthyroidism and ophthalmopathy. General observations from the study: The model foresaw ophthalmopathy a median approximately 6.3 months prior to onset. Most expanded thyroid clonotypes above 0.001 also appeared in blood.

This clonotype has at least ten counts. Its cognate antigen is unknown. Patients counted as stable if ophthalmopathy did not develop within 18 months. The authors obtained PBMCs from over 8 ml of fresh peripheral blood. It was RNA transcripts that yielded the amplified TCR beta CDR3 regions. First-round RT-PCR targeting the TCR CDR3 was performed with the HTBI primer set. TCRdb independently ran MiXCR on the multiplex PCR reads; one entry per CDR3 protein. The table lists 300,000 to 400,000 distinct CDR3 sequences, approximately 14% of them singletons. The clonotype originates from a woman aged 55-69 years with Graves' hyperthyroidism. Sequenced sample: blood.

The DNA of the CDR3 is TGCAGTGCGTTCACAGGGGGGTCGAACACTGAAGCTTTCTTT. Protein sequence: CSAFTGGSNTEAFF. V is TRBV20-1 and J is TRBJ1-1; TRBD1 matches at 8 bases. Germline V gene data show CDR1 as DFQATT and CDR2 as SNEGSKA (reference sequence). This CDR3 region has 14 residues. V gave up 6 bases and J gave up 1 base; unmatched junction bases: 7.